What follows are 12 T cell receptor beta chains derived from one specimen sequenced in a study of shared clonotypes between healthy human individuals. Repertoires were generated with immunoSEQ multiplex PCR, while TCRdb's copy carries only in-frame clones and drops some. The table has roughly 680,000 clones, over 60% seen once. Sequenced input: memory CD4+ T cells sorted from blood. The sample's subset: CD45RA-negative fraction. Receptor source: a woman aged 25-40 years in good health.

In regard to this clone: The same CDR3 is also encoded by other DNA sequences in this sample. The CDR3: CASSLDQPTYNEQFF. The CDR3 DNA reads as TGCGCCAGCAGCTTGGACCAACCGACTTACAATGAGCAGTTCTTC. The chain joins TRBV5-1 to TRBJ2-1, with D hard to call. V was cut by 0 bases and J by 4 bases, with 11 bases left in between. The V gene's germline CDR1 is SGHRS and CDR2 YFSETQ. CDR3 length: 15 residues. The variable domain in full, with the rest retrieved from reference TRBV5-1 and TRBJ2-1, is KAGVTQTPRYLIKTRGQQVTLSCSPISGHRSVSWYQQTPGQGLQFLFEYFSETQRNKGNFPGRFSGRQFSNSRSEMNVSTLELGDSALYLCASSLDQPTYNEQFFGPGTRLTVL.

The genes are TRBV18 and TRBJ1-1; TRBD1 might be the D (5 bases). V was cut by 8 bases and J by 6 bases, with 16 bases left in between. Germline loops: CDR1 KGHSH, CDR2 LQKENI. The CDR3 spans 13 residues. CDR3 in amino acids: CASQTAREAEAFF. Written as DNA, the CDR3 is TGTGCCAGCCAAACGGCCAGGGAAGCTGAAGCTTTCTTT.

This chain uses TRBV28 with TRBJ2-3; no clear D gene. Germline V gene data show CDR1 as MDHEN and CDR2 as SYDVKM. V was trimmed by 3 bases and J by 0 bases, leaving 7 bases between them. This CDR3 has 14 residues. CDR3: CASSLVASTDTQYF. The CDR3 DNA follows: TGTGCCAGCAGTTTGGTGGCAAGCACAGATACGCAGTATTTT. The full variable domain, with the rest looked up from reference TRBV28 and TRBJ2-3, is DVKVTQSSRYLVKRTGEKVFLECVQDMDHENMFWYRQDPGLGLRLIYFSYDVKMKEKGDIPEGYSVSREKKERFSLILESASTNQTSMYLCASSLVASTDTQYFGPGTRLTVL.

V usage is TRBV18 and J usage is TRBJ2-7; D possibly matches TRBD1 or TRBD2 (5 bases each). Between the trimmed V and J ends, which lost 2 bases and 7 bases, there was a span of 18 bases. In germline, CDR1 is KGHSH, CDR2 LQKENI. The CDR3 consists of 15 residues. The CDR3 DNA reads as TGTGCCAGCTCACCAAGCCGGGACGACAGACGGGAGCAGTACTTC. Encoded protein: CASSPSRDDRREQYF.

As to this clone: The sample holds other DNA sequences that translate to the same CDR3. The chain joins TRBV19 to TRBJ1-1; D is unresolved. Between the trimmed V and J ends, which lost 3 bases and 2 bases, there was a span of 7 bases. Germline assignment: CDR1 LNHDA and CDR2 SQIVND (reference sequence). The CDR3 contains 13 residues. Written as DNA, the CDR3 is TGTGCCAGTAGTATTACGGTTAACACTGAAGCTTTCTTT. This encodes CASSITVNTEAFF.

For this clone: One end of the junction does not line up with germline, which may come from a read error. The chain combines TRBV18 with TRBJ1-2; D possibly corresponds to TRBD1 (5 bases). This CDR3 has 13 residues. In germline, CDR1 is KGHSH, CDR2 LQKENI. The CDR3 DNA reads TGTGCCACCTCAACGGGGGGGGAGTCTGGCTACACCTTC. Translated: CATSTGGESGYTF.

The rearrangement uses TRBV11-1 and TRBJ1-4; 8 bases are shared with TRBD1. Germline V CDR1 and CDR2: SGHAT, FQDESV (reference sequence). The CDR3 is 14 amino acids. With V trimmed by 5 bases and J by 7 bases, 6 bases remained unmatched. Here the CDR3 reads CASSGDRRVEKLFF. The CDR3 DNA reads TGTGCCAGCAGCGGGGACAGGAGAGTTGAAAAACTGTTTTTT. The variable domain in full, completed from reference TRBV11-1 and TRBJ1-4, reads EAEVAQSPRYKITEKSQAVAFWCDPISGHATLYWYRQILGQGPELLVQFQDESVVDDSQLPKDRFSAERLKGVDSTLKIQPAELGDSAMYLCASSGDRRVEKLFFGSGTQLSVL.

The genes are TRBV11-2 and TRBJ2-2; TRBD2 matches 12 bases. The CDR3 covers 16 residues. The J segment lost 7 bases and the V segment lost 5 bases, leaving 8 bases of the junction unmatched. CDR1 is SGHAT and CDR2 is FQNNGV in the germline V gene. The CDR3 protein is CASSRSSGRAFGELFF. The CDR3 coding sequence is TGTGCCAGCAGCCGATCTAGCGGGAGGGCCTTCGGGGAGCTGTTTTTT.

The chain joins TRBV7-9 to TRBJ2-7; D gene unclear. The V end was cut by 2 bases, the J end by 5 bases, with 7 bases between. Germline CDR1 SEHNR, CDR2 FQNEAQ (reference sequence). The CDR3 sequence is 12 residues long. The CDR3 DNA sequence: TGTGCCAGCAGCTTATTTTCCCACGAGCAGTACTTC. This gives the protein CASSLFSHEQYF.

This clone was picked up a small number of times. This chain links TRBV20-1 with TRBJ2-7; D unclear. This CDR3 is 11 amino acids long. V dropped 6 bases and J dropped 4 bases, with 10 bases sitting between them. CDR1 and CDR2 (germline): DFQATT, SNEGSKA (reference sequence). The CDR3 bases are TGCAGTGCGACGGCCGCGTACGAGCAGTACTTC. Translating gives CSATAAYEQYF.

This chain connects TRBV15 to TRBJ2-3; 7 nucleotides line up with TRBD1. V shed 2 bases and J 3 bases; nucleotides not matched to a gene: 8. The CDR3 runs to 16 residues. Germline V gives CDR1 LNHNV, CDR2 YYDKDF (reference sequence). The DNA for the CDR3 is TGTGCCACCAGCAGAAGAGACAGGGTTGGGACAGATACGCAGTATTTT. It is translated as CATSRRDRVGTDTQYF.

The chain links TRBV11-1 to TRBJ1-1; D is unclear. V was cut by 3 bases and J by 5 bases, with 7 bases left in between. The CDR3 extends over 12 amino acids. Looked up from germline, CDR1 is SGHAT and CDR2 is FQDESV (reference sequence). CDR3 residues: CASSFGFTEAFF. The CDR3 DNA reads TGTGCCAGCAGCTTCGGTTTTACTGAAGCTTTCTTT. Supplemented by reference TRBV11-1 and TRBJ1-1, the full variable domain reads EAEVAQSPRYKITEKSQAVAFWCDPISGHATLYWYRQILGQGPELLVQFQDESVVDDSQLPKDRFSAERLKGVDSTLKIQPAELGDSAMYLCASSFGFTEAFFGQGTRLTVV.